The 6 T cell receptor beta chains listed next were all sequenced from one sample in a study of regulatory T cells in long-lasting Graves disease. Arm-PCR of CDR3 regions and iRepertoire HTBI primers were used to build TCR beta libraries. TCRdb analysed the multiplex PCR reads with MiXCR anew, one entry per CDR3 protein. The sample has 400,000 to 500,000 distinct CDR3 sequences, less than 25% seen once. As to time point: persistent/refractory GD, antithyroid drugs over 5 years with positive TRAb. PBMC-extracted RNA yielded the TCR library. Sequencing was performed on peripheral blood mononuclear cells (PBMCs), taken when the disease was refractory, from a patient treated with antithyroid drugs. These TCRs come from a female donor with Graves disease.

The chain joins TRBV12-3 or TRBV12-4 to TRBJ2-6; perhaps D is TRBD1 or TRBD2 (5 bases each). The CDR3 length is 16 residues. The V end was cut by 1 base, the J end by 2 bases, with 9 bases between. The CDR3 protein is CASSLVPGPGANVLTF. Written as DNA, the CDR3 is TGTGCCAGCAGTTTAGTGCCGGGGCCTGGGGCCAACGTCCTGACTTTC.

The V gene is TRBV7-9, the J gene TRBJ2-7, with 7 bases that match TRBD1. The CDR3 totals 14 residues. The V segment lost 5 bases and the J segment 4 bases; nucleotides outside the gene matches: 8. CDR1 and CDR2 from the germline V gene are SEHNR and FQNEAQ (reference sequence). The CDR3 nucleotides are TGTGCCAGCAGCCAATCGACAGGGCGGTACGAGCAGTACTTC. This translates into CASSQSTGRYEQYF.

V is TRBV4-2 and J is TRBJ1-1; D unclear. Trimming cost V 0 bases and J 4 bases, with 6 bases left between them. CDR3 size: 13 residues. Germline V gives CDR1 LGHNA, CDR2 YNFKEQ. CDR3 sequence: CASSQDPVTEAFF. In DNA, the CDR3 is TGTGCCAGCAGCCAAGACCCCGTCACTGAAGCTTTCTTT.

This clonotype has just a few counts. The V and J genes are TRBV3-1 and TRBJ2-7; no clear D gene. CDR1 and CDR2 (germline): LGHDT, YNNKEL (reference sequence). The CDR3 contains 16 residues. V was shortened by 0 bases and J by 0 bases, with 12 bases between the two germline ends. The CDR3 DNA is TGTGCCAGCAGCCAAGATCTTAGGCAGAGCTCCTACGAGCAGTACTTC. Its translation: CASSQDLRQSSYEQYF.

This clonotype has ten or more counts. The CDR3 coding sequence is TGTGCCAGCAGCCCCGTGGGACTAGCGGGTGACGAGCAGTACTTC. Encoded protein: CASSPVGLAGDEQYF. This chain uses TRBV28 with TRBJ2-7, with TRBD2 matching over 12 bases. The germline V gene encodes CDR1 MDHEN and CDR2 SYDVKM. The CDR3 contains 15 residues. The J segment lost 5 bases and the V segment lost 6 bases, leaving 8 bases of the junction unmatched.

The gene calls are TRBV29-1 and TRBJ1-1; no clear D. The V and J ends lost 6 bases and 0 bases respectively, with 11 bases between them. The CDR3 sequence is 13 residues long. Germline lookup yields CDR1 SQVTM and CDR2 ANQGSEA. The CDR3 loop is CSVQERMNTEAFF. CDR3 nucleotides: TGCAGCGTGCAGGAAAGAATGAACACTGAAGCTTTCTTT.